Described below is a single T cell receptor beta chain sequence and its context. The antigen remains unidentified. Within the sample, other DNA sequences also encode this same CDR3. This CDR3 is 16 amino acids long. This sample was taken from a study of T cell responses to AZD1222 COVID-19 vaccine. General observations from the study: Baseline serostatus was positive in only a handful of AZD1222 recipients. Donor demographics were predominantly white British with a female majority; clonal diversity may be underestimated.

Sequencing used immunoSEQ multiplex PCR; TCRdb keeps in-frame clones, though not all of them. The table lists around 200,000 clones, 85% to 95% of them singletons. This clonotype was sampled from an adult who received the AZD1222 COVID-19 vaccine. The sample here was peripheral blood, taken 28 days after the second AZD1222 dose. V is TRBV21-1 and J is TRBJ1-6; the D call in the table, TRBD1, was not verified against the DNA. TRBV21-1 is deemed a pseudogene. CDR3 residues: CASSNFAGNRVSPLHF. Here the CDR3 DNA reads TGTGCCAGCAGCAACTTTGCAGGGAATCGGGTCTCACCCCTCCACTTT.